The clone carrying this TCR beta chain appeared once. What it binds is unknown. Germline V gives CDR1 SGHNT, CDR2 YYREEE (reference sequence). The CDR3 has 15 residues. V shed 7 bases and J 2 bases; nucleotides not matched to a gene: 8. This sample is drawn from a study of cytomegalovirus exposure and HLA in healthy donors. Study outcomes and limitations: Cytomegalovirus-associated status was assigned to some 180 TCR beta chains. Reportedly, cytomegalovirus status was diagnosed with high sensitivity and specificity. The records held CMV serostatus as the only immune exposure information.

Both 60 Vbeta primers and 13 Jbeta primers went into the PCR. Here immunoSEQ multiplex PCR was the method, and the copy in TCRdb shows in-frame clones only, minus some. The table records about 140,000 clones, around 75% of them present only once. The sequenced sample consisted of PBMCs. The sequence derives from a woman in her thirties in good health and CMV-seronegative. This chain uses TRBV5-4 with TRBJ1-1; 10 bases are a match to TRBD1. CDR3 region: CASSSPTGGNTEAFF. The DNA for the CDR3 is TGTGCCAGCTCCTCCCCGACAGGGGGCAACACTGAAGCTTTCTTT.